This T cell receptor beta chain was captured in a study of beta chain features in type 1 diabetes. Findings of the study overall: Type 1 diabetes patients had VDJ junctions that carried fewer insertions and more deletions. Sequencing the cDNA could make cells with high TCR expression show up more than they should. Moderately but significantly shorter TCRB CDR3s were found in Type 1 diabetes patients in all four CD4+ subsets.

The germline V gene has CDR1 SQVTM and CDR2 ANQGSEA. The CDR3 runs 18 residues. V was pared by 4 bases and J by 0 bases, with 15 bases of the junction left unmatched. The investigators reverse transcribed all of the isolated RNA, so they sequenced expressed TCRB transcripts. For naive, central memory and regulatory T cell samples, reads averaged approximately 3.6 million. The method was immunoSEQ multiplex PCR; TCRdb's version includes in-frame clones alone and lacks a portion of them. The data show 150,000 or so clones, 8% to 9.5% seen once. With regard to this clone: Its specificity is unknown.

Material for sequencing was central memory CD4+ T cells from blood. J is TRBJ1-5 and V is TRBV29-1; 7 bases line up with TRBD1. The source is a woman between 18 and 30 years old with type 1 diabetes. DNA for the CDR3: TGCAGCGTTGGGGGCTCGTCGACAGGGCCCAATAGCAATCAGCCCCAGCATTTT. Protein: CSVGGSSTGPNSNQPQHF.